This T cell receptor (beta chain) was captured in a study of identifying expanded T cells in peripheral blood. Some clones are missing from TCRdb's copy, which holds only in-frame ones; the method was immunoSEQ multiplex PCR. The sample has 45,000 to 75,000 clones, approximately 82% seen once; the top ten hold over 15%. Collection occurred without any documented infections or immune events in donors. Study observations and caveats: Variance in clone template counts between approximately two-week samples significantly increased with total template count across all healthy donors. Over around two and four weeks, about 16 and 19 clones changed, versus around 1.3 between replicates.

The CDR3 covers 12 residues. CDR1 is SGHTA and CDR2 is FQGNSA in the germline V gene. V was pared by 4 bases and J by 7 bases, with 8 bases between. Remarks on this clone: Its antigen is unidentified.

The source is a person between 18 and 75 years old in good health. Material for sequencing was blood. This chain uses TRBV7-2 with TRBJ2-4, with D tentatively TRBD2 (5 bases). CDR3 nucleotides: TGTGCCAGCAGCTCGGGGAAGAACATTCAGTACTTC. Protein: CASSSGKNIQYF.